The clone carrying this TCR beta chain appeared once. Its specificity is not known. This entry is derived from a study of regulatory T cells in long-lasting Graves disease. General study findings and limits: Thyroid tissue was not sampled; only peripheral blood was.

The time point: newly diagnosed GD, antithyroid drugs for less than 3 months. After RNA was extracted from PBMCs, the TCR library was made from it. TCR beta libraries were built with iRepertoire HTBI primers and Arm-PCR of CDR3 regions. TCRdb used MiXCR to reprocess the multiplex PCR reads, holding one entry per CDR3 protein. The data contain approximately 390,000 distinct CDR3 sequences, roughly 15% of them singletons. The germline gives CDR1 MGHRA, CDR2 YSYEKL. The J segment lost 4 bases and the V segment lost 2 bases, leaving 9 bases of the junction unmatched. This CDR3 region has 16 residues. This same sample was also taken into another study, of T cells in Graves' hyperthyroidism and ophthalmopathy. That study adds: The study used the HTBI primer set for a first-round RT-PCR of the TCR CDR3. Separating ophthalmopathy from stable hyperthyroidism was achieved by a 13 V-J model.

The chain has TRBV4-1 and TRBJ2-7, with 9 nucleotides matching TRBD2. The specimen was peripheral blood mononuclear cells (PBMCs), collected at new diagnosis, from a patient treated with antithyroid drugs. This receptor was taken from a woman between 18 and 29 years old with Graves disease. This CDR3 reads CASSQIYAGGTYEQYF. The DNA for the CDR3 is TGCGCCAGCAGCCAAATCTATGCGGGAGGGACTTACGAGCAGTACTTC.